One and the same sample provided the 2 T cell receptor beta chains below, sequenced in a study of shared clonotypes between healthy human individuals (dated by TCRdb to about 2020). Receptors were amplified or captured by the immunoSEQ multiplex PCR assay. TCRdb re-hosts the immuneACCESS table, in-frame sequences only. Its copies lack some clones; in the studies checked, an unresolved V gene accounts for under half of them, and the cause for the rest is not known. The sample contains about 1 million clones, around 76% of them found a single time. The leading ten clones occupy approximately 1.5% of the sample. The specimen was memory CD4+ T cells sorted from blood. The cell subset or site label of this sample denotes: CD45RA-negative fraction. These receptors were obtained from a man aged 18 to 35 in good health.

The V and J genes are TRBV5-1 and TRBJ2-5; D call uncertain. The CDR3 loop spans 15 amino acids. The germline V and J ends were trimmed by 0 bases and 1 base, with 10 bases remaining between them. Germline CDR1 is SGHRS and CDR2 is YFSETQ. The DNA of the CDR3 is TGCGCCAGCAGCTTGGGACTGGCGTTCCAAGAGACCCAGTACTTC. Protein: CASSLGLAFQETQYF.

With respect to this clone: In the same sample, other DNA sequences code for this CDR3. For the CDR3, the DNA is TGCAGTGCTAGTGAGGAGACCCAGTACTTC. Translated: CSASEETQYF. V and J are TRBV20-1 and TRBJ2-5; D gene ambiguous. Germline-derived CDR1 and CDR2 are DFQATT and SNEGSKA (reference sequence). Between the trimmed V and J ends, which lost 3 bases and 5 bases, there was a span of 4 bases. The CDR3 consists of 10 residues.